The next 32 T cell receptor beta chains were all read from a single sample in a study of cytomegalovirus exposure and HLA in healthy donors. The PCR made use of 60 Vbeta and 13 Jbeta primers. Data came from immunoSEQ multiplex PCR; TCRdb stores just in-frame clones and leaves some out. Altogether 250,000 to 350,000 clones are present, about nine tenths being singletons, with the ten largest covering about 4%. Specimen: PBMCs. These receptors originate from a man aged 35-49 years in good health and CMV-seropositive.

The chain carries TRBV19 and TRBJ1-5, with D possibly being TRBD1 (6 bases). This CDR3 has 12 amino acids. Germline V gene lookup returns CDR1 LNHDA and CDR2 SQIVND (reference sequence). V lost 4 bases and J lost 5, with 6 bases in between. CDR3 in DNA: TGTGCCAGTAGTAACAGGGATCAGCCCCAGCATTTT. Translating it yields CASSNRDQPQHF.

The J gene is TRBJ2-5, the V gene TRBV5-4; weak D call: TRBD2 (6 bases). The J call could be wrong; TRBJ2-7 is a better fit for the DNA end. The CDR3 is 15 residues long. Germline loops: CDR1 SGHNT, CDR2 YYREEE (reference sequence). The CDR3 DNA reads as TGTGCCAGCAGCTACCGGAGGGAAACCTCCTACGAGCAGTACTTC. Amino acid sequence: CASSYRRETSYEQYF.

This sequence joins TRBV28 and TRBJ1-2; D not resolved. Germline loops: CDR1 MDHEN, CDR2 SYDVKM. The CDR3 has 17 residues. V was clipped by 3 bases and J by 6 bases, with 23 bases between them. The CDR3 protein is CASSFVPTGSLIDGYTF. Written as DNA, the CDR3 is TGTGCCAGCAGTTTTGTACCGACTGGATCCCTCATTGATGGCTACACCTTC.

As DNA, the CDR3 is TGTGCCAGCAGCTTTTGGACAGGTGGGGTAGAGACCCAGTACTTC. It translates to CASSFWTGGVETQYF. The chain links TRBV14 to TRBJ2-5, with 7 nucleotides matching TRBD1. CDR1 and CDR2 (germline): SGHDN, FVKESK. The CDR3 consists of 15 residues. Trimming removed 5 bases from V and 4 bases from J; junction bases left unmatched: 10. The whole variable domain, filled in from reference TRBV14 and TRBJ2-5, reads EAGVTQFPSHSVIEKGQTVTLRCDPISGHDNLYWYRRVMGKEIKFLLHFVKESKQDESGMPNNRFLAERTGGTYSTLKVQPAELEDSGVYFCASSFWTGGVETQYFGPGTRLLVL.

For the CDR3, the DNA is TGTGCCAGCAGCCAAGGACTAGATGGAAACACCATATATTTT. The encoded protein is CASSQGLDGNTIYF. The rearrangement links TRBV13 to TRBJ1-3, with D unresolved. The CDR3 runs to 14 residues. V lost 5 bases and J 3 bases, leaving 11 bases between the germline ends. In germline, CDR1 is PRHDT, CDR2 FYEKMQ (reference sequence).

The rearrangement links TRBV5-1 to TRBJ2-3; a possible D gene is TRBD2 (6 bases). The CDR3 contains 14 residues. Looked up from germline, CDR1 is SGHRS and CDR2 is YFSETQ. The ends were cut back, 4 bases at V and 5 bases at J, with 14 bases in the middle. This chain's CDR3 is CASSGGTEGDTQYF. The CDR3 bases are TGCGCCAGCAGCGGGGGGACCGAAGGAGATACGCAGTATTTT.

This chain joins TRBV5-4 and TRBJ2-3; 8 bases align to TRBD2. From germline, CDR1 is SGHNT and CDR2 YYREEE (reference sequence). CDR3 length equals 16 residues. J lost 4 bases, V lost 2 bases, and 9 bases had no gene match. The CDR3 DNA reads TGTGCCAGCAGCTTTGGAAGCGGGAGAGGTGCAGATACGCAGTATTTT. It encodes CASSFGSGRGADTQYF.

The CDR3, as DNA: TGTGCCAGCGGCCAGGACTATAACTATGGCTACACCTTC. Translation: CASGQDYNYGYTF. V and J are TRBV6-5 and TRBJ1-2; D gene ambiguous. CDR3 length: 13 residues. V was trimmed by 8 bases and J by 1 base, leaving 11 bases between them. The germline V gene encodes CDR1 MNHEY and CDR2 SVGAGI.

The chain has TRBV28 and TRBJ1-2; 8 bases are a match to TRBD1. Germline CDR1 and CDR2: MDHEN and SYDVKM. With 4 bases clipped from V and 2 bases from J, the junction kept 6 bases outside the gene matches. The CDR3 runs to 15 residues. CDR3 nucleotide sequence: TGTGCCAGCAGTTCCTACAGGGGGGCCAACTATGGCTACACCTTC. As protein: CASSSYRGANYGYTF.

The CDR3: CASSLTRQSPDEQYF. CDR3 nucleotide sequence: TGTGCCAGCAGTCTTACTAGACAATCACCCGACGAGCAGTACTTC. The gene calls are TRBV28 and TRBJ2-7; D is perhaps TRBD2 (5 bases). There are 15 residues in the CDR3. Trimming pared 5 bases from V and 5 bases from J, leaving 19 bases between. CDR1 and CDR2 from the germline V gene are MDHEN and SYDVKM.

This rearrangement joins TRBV7-8 to TRBJ2-2; TRBD2 might be the D (6 bases). In germline, CDR1 is SGHVS, CDR2 FQNEAQ. This CDR3 is 14 amino acids long. V was pared by 3 bases and J by 5 bases, with 10 bases between. The CDR3 protein is CASSFPGVTGELFF. For the CDR3, the DNA is TGTGCCAGCAGCTTTCCGGGAGTAACCGGGGAGCTGTTTTTT.

The gene calls are TRBV7-2 and TRBJ2-7; 7 bases align to TRBD2. CDR3 length: 15 residues. V trimming: 4 bases; J trimming: 3 bases; junction bases outside the gene matches: 9. Looked up from germline, CDR1 is SGHTA and CDR2 is FQGNSA. The CDR3 here is CASSSPGLLNYEQYF. The CDR3 nucleotides are TGTGCCAGCAGCTCCCCGGGACTACTAAACTACGAGCAGTACTTC.

The rearrangement links TRBV11-2 to TRBJ2-1; tentative D call: TRBD2 (6 bases). V was clipped by 5 bases and J by 2 bases, with 13 bases between them. The CDR3 is 15 amino acids. Germline CDR1 and CDR2: SGHAT and FQNNGV. CDR3 bases: TGTGCCAGCAGCCTTCCTCGGGAGACCTACAATGAGCAGTTCTTC. Translating it yields CASSLPRETYNEQFF. The full variable domain, in which reference TRBV11-2 and TRBJ2-1 provide the parts outside the CDR3, is EAGVAQSPRYKIIEKRQSVAFWCNPISGHATLYWYQQILGQGPKLLIQFQNNGVVDDSQLPKDRFSAERLKGVDSTLKIQPAKLEDSAVYLCASSLPRETYNEQFFGPGTRLTVL.

V and J are TRBV9 and TRBJ2-1, with D maybe TRBD1 (6 bases). The CDR3 has 19 residues. V was pared by 4 bases and J by 4 bases, with 27 bases between. Germline V gives CDR1 SGDLS, CDR2 YYNGEE. This CDR3 is CASSTGGQGPLGSYNEQFF. The DNA for the CDR3 is TGTGCCAGCAGCACCGGCGGGCAGGGGCCCCTTGGGAGTTACAATGAGCAGTTCTTC.

The genes are TRBV9 and TRBJ2-1; TRBD2 agrees at 7 bases. The trim removed 0 bases at V and 7 bases at J, leaving 7 bases unmatched. Germline CDR1 and CDR2: SGDLS and YYNGEE. This CDR3 is built from 15 residues. The CDR3 here is CASSVGAGLGNEQFF. The CDR3 DNA is TGTGCCAGCAGCGTAGGAGCGGGACTTGGTAATGAGCAGTTCTTC.

The V and J genes are TRBV5-1 and TRBJ2-3, with TRBD2 matching 7 bases. The V and J ends lost 4 bases and 4 bases, in that order; junction bases with no gene match: 12. The CDR3 is made up of 16 amino acids. Germline V gene sequence: CDR1 SGHRS, CDR2 YFSETQ. The DNA of the CDR3 is TGCGCCAGCAGCATAGGACTAGTAAGTAAGGCAGATACGCAGTATTTT. Amino acids: CASSIGLVSKADTQYF.

This chain uses TRBV5-1 with TRBJ1-5; D is ambiguous. V lost 4 bases to trimming and J lost 0 bases, with 14 bases between them. The CDR3 is 16 residues long. Germline CDR1 reads SGHRS; CDR2 reads YFSETQ. CDR3 amino acids: CASSPVGAYSNQPQHF. The CDR3 coding sequence is TGCGCCAGCAGCCCGGTGGGCGCCTATAGCAATCAGCCCCAGCATTTT.

V and J are TRBV28 and TRBJ2-1, with 11 bases lining up with TRBD2. The ends lost 7 bases at V and 6 bases at J; junction bases unmatched: 14. The germline CDR1 and CDR2 sequences are MDHEN and SYDVKM. CDR3 size: 17 residues. CDR3 sequence (DNA): TGTGCCAGCATCCCCCAACTAGCGGGAGAAGTTTTCAATGAGCAGTTCTTC. It yields the protein CASIPQLAGEVFNEQFF.

The chain joins TRBV5-4 to TRBJ2-5, with TRBD2 matching 7 bases. This CDR3 contains 14 residues. V lost 4 bases to trimming and J lost 3 bases; unmatched junction nucleotides: 6. Germline V lookup: CDR1 SGHNT, CDR2 YYREEE (reference sequence). The CDR3 is CASSGLVEEETQYF. The CDR3 nucleotides read TGTGCCAGCAGCGGACTAGTCGAGGAAGAGACCCAGTACTTC.

V and J are TRBV28 and TRBJ1-2; unclear D gene. Germline CDR1 and CDR2: MDHEN and SYDVKM. Trimming took 5 bases from V and 3 from J, leaving 19 bases between them. This CDR3 comprises 16 residues. This chain's CDR3 is CASSQPPYGSDYGYTF. In nucleotides, the CDR3 is TGTGCCAGCAGTCAACCCCCCTACGGGTCGGACTATGGCTACACCTTC.

The V and J genes are TRBV5-1 and TRBJ2-1; a possible D gene is TRBD2 (6 bases). Germline V gives CDR1 SGHRS, CDR2 YFSETQ. Trimming shortened V by 1 base and J by 0 bases, and 14 bases separated the two germline ends. This CDR3 is built from 17 residues. As DNA, the CDR3 is TGCGCCAGCAGCTTGACCAGCCTCGGGGGCTCCTACAATGAGCAGTTCTTC. It specifies CASSLTSLGGSYNEQFF.

V and J are TRBV13 and TRBJ1-4; possible D gene TRBD1, 6 bases. The CDR3 length is 15 residues. The germline V gene encodes CDR1 PRHDT and CDR2 FYEKMQ (reference sequence). V was clipped by 5 bases and J by 4 bases, with 14 bases between them. The CDR3 here is CASSLRQAINEKLFF. In DNA, the CDR3 is TGTGCCAGCAGCCTACGACAGGCGATTAATGAAAAACTGTTTTTT.

The chain uses TRBV7-2 and TRBJ2-7; TRBD1 matches at 8 bases. V shed 5 bases and J 0 bases; nucleotides not matched to a gene: 6. The germline V gene has CDR1 SGHTA and CDR2 FQGNSA. The CDR3 totals 15 residues. Written as DNA, the CDR3 is TGTGCCAGCAGCGAAGCCGGGACAGGCTCCTACGAGCAGTACTTC. Its protein product is CASSEAGTGSYEQYF.

The CDR3 coding sequence is TGTGCCAGCAGCACGACCCTAGCGGGAGGGGGCCCCTCCGCAGATACGCAGTATTTT. Translating gives CASSTTLAGGGPSADTQYF. The gene calls are TRBV7-9 and TRBJ2-3, with 12 positions matching TRBD2. The V segment lost 5 bases and the J segment 4 bases; nucleotides outside the gene matches: 16. This CDR3 contains 19 residues. Looked up from germline, CDR1 is SEHNR and CDR2 is FQNEAQ (reference sequence).

The rearrangement uses TRBV10-1 and TRBJ2-1, with D tentatively TRBD1 (5 bases). V was trimmed by 0 bases and J by 6 bases, leaving 9 bases between them. The CDR3 has 14 amino acids. The germline gives CDR1 WNHNN, CDR2 SYGVQD (reference sequence). The CDR3 is CASSESQASNEQFF. In DNA, the CDR3 is TGCGCCAGCAGTGAGTCACAGGCTAGCAATGAGCAGTTCTTC.

This clone was observed a handful of times. This chain links TRBV7-3 with TRBJ2-1; 7 bases agree with TRBD1. V was clipped by 5 bases and J by 0 bases; unmatched bases: 7. The CDR3 extends over 16 amino acids. From germline, CDR1 is SGHTA and CDR2 FQGTGA. The CDR3 DNA follows: TGTGCCAGCAGCACCGATGGACAGGCCTCCTACAATGAGCAGTTCTTC. This codes for CASSTDGQASYNEQFF. Based on the CDR3 plus reference TRBV7-3 and TRBJ2-1, the full variable domain is GAGVSQTPSNKVTEKGKYVELRCDPISGHTALYWYRQSLGQGPEFLIYFQGTGAADDSGLPNDRFFAVRPEGSVSTLKIQRTERGDSAVYLCASSTDGQASYNEQFFGPGTRLTVL.

V usage is TRBV4-1 and J usage is TRBJ1-5; D remains ambiguous. V was trimmed by 1 base and J by 6 bases, leaving 13 bases between them. CDR1 is MGHRA, CDR2 YSYEKL, per germline. The CDR3 is made up of 15 amino acids. CDR3 sequence (DNA): TGCGCCAGCAGCCAAGCAGCCGGACTTTCTCAGCCCCAGCATTTT. Protein product: CASSQAAGLSQPQHF.

The V and J genes are TRBV7-9 and TRBJ2-5; D is possibly TRBD2 (6 bases). The CDR3 consists of 15 residues. Germline V gene lookup returns CDR1 SEHNR and CDR2 FQNEAQ (reference sequence). Trimming removed 5 bases from V and 1 base from J, with 14 bases in between. CDR3 in amino acids: CASSRLTRGQETQYF. The CDR3, as DNA: TGTGCCAGCAGCCGACTGACTAGAGGCCAAGAGACCCAGTACTTC.

V usage is TRBV10-2 and J usage is TRBJ2-7; the match to TRBD1 covers 7 bases. The CDR3 runs 15 residues. V trimming: 5 bases; J trimming: 0 bases; junction bases outside the gene matches: 7. In germline, CDR1 is WSHSY, CDR2 SAAADI. The CDR3 bases are TGCGCCAGCAGTCAGGGGGTGCTTTCCTCCTACGAGCAGTACTTC. Its protein product is CASSQGVLSSYEQYF.

J is TRBJ2-7 and V is TRBV5-1; a possible D gene is TRBD2 (7 bases). This CDR3 region has 14 residues. V lost 3 bases and J lost 3, with 13 bases in between. From germline, CDR1 is SGHRS and CDR2 YFSETQ. Here the CDR3 DNA reads TGCGCCAGCAGCTCCCGGGGGGCGAACTACGAGCAGTACTTC. It encodes CASSSRGANYEQYF.

This clone was detected only a few times. The V and J genes are TRBV18 and TRBJ1-1; unclear D gene. The V and J ends lost 6 bases and 2 bases respectively, with 13 bases between them. The CDR3 extends over 14 amino acids. Germline assignment: CDR1 KGHSH and CDR2 LQKENI. The DNA for the CDR3 is TGTGCCAGCTCCCTCAGCCAGCGAAACACTGAAGCTTTCTTT. Its protein is CASSLSQRNTEAFF. Based on the CDR3 plus reference TRBV18 and TRBJ1-1, the full variable domain is NAGVMQNPRHLVRRRGQEARLRCSPMKGHSHVYWYRQLPEEGLKFMVYLQKENIIDESGMPKERFSAEFPKEGPSILRIQQVVRGDSAAYFCASSLSQRNTEAFFGQGTRLTVV.

This clone was observed once. The gene calls are TRBV27 and TRBJ2-5; 10 nucleotides line up with TRBD1. Germline V CDR1 and CDR2: MNHEY, SMNVEV (reference sequence). The CDR3 contains 15 residues. The V gene end was trimmed by 5 bases and the J gene end by 6 bases; junction bases not matched to a gene: 9. Here the CDR3 reads CASSAPGQGLKTQYF. The CDR3 region has the DNA TGTGCCAGCAGTGCCCCGGGACAGGGGTTAAAGACCCAGTACTTC.